Sequencing of this T cell receptor beta chain was carried out in a study of T-cell reconstitution after alpha-beta-depleted transplantation in children. There are many counts of this clonotype. The CDR3 length is 12 residues. Trimming removed 2 bases from V and 11 bases from J, with 13 bases in between. Germline V gives CDR1 DFQATT, CDR2 SNEGSKA (reference sequence). Unique molecular identifiers tagged the TCRbeta library. TCRdb redid the calling of the PCR reads with MiXCR, one entry per CDR3 protein. The profile shows about 290,000 distinct CDR3 sequences, roughly 9.1% of them singletons. This chain joins TRBV20-1 and TRBJ1-5; D is possibly TRBD1 (6 bases). The sample was PBMCs, taken before TCRalphabeta/CD19-depleted stem cell transplant. This sequence was found in a boy younger than two with acute myeloid leukemia, due to receive a stem cell transplant. The CDR3 protein is CSARHTGKAQHF. The CDR3 region has the DNA TGCAGTGCTAGACACACAGGGAAGGCCCAGCATTTT.